These 18 T cell receptor beta chains originate from one sample sequenced in a study of somatic mutations in cytotoxic T cells in rheumatoid arthritis. The repertoire was sequenced with immunoSEQ multiplex PCR; TCRdb's copy has only in-frame clones and lacks some. Of tens of thousands of clones in the sample, about four fifths were seen once. Sequences were obtained from CD8+ T cells sorted from blood. The receptors were sampled from a man between 40 and 49 years old in good health.

V gene TRBV27 combines with J gene TRBJ2-3, with D perhaps matching TRBD1 (6 bases). The germline CDR1 and CDR2 sequences are MNHEY and SMNVEV (reference sequence). CDR3 length: 15 amino acids. V was cut by 3 bases and J by 6 bases, with 16 bases left in between. The CDR3 DNA reads as TGTGCCAGCAGTTTCATACAGGGCGCGCGCGATACGCAGTATTTT. Amino acids: CASSFIQGARDTQYF.

The chain employs TRBV4-1 and TRBJ2-7, with TRBD2 matching 10 bases. After removal of 0 bases from V and 7 bases from J, the junction contained 6 bases not matched to a gene. The CDR3 is 15 amino acids. Germline-derived CDR1 and CDR2 are MGHRA and YSYEKL. CDR3 DNA sequence: TGCGCCAGCAGCCAAGAACCGGGACTAGCGCAAGAGCAGTACTTC. This encodes CASSQEPGLAQEQYF.

This sequence joins TRBV28 and TRBJ1-2, with 7 nucleotides matching TRBD1. Looked up from germline, CDR1 is MDHEN and CDR2 is SYDVKM. J lost 4 bases, V lost 6 bases, and 5 bases had no gene match. The CDR3 length is 13 residues. The CDR3 DNA sequence: TGTGCCAGCAGCCCCGACAGGGTCTATGGCTACACCTTC. Its protein product is CASSPDRVYGYTF.

The chain is built from TRBV19 and TRBJ2-7; TRBD1 matches at 12 bases. The V segment lost 5 bases and the J segment 2 bases; nucleotides outside the gene matches: 4. The CDR3 extends over 15 amino acids. Germline V gene data show CDR1 as LNHDA and CDR2 as SQIVND (reference sequence). Here the CDR3 reads CASSGGQGATYEQYF. The DNA for the CDR3 is TGTGCCAGTAGTGGGGGACAGGGGGCGACCTACGAGCAGTACTTC.

The chain links TRBV25-1 to TRBJ1-1; no clear D. The V and J ends lost 3 bases and 3 bases respectively, with 5 bases between them. The CDR3 extends over 12 amino acids. CDR1 is MGHDK, CDR2 SYGVNS, per germline. CDR3 sequence (DNA): TGTGCCAGCAGTGACAGATACACTGAAGCTTTCTTT. Translating it yields CASSDRYTEAFF.

This chain uses TRBV5-4 with TRBJ2-7, with 14 nucleotides matching TRBD2. The CDR3 is 17 amino acids. The germline CDR1 and CDR2 sequences are SGHNT and YYREEE (reference sequence). Germline trimming cut 3 bases from V and 2 bases from J; bases unmatched to any gene: 7. The CDR3: CASSSGTSGSLAYEQYF. The CDR3 nucleotides are TGTGCCAGCAGCTCTGGGACTAGCGGGAGTCTGGCCTACGAGCAGTACTTC.

The gene calls are TRBV2 and TRBJ1-4; TRBD1 is a possible D gene (5 bases). Germline-derived CDR1 and CDR2 are SNHLY and FYNNEI. The germline V and J ends were trimmed by 4 bases and 2 bases, with 11 bases remaining between them. The CDR3 loop spans 15 amino acids. CDR3 sequence: CASSAGTTTNEKLFF. For the CDR3, the DNA is TGTGCCAGCAGTGCAGGGACTACGACTAATGAAAAACTGTTTTTT.

The chain uses TRBV7-3 and TRBJ2-3; 8 bases fit TRBD2. With 2 bases clipped from V and 3 bases from J, the junction kept 7 bases outside the gene matches. The V gene's germline CDR1 is SGHTA and CDR2 FQGTGA. The CDR3 runs 16 residues. Here the CDR3 DNA reads TGTGCCAGCAGCTTAGGGCTAGCGGGTGTAACAGATACGCAGTATTTT. As protein: CASSLGLAGVTDTQYF.

This clone was seen more than once but under ten times. The chain recombines TRBV2 with TRBJ2-7; tentatively, D is TRBD2 (5 bases). Trimming removed 1 base from V and 2 bases from J, with 12 bases in between. The germline CDR1 and CDR2 sequences are SNHLY and FYNNEI. The CDR3 has 15 residues. CDR3 sequence (DNA): TGTGCCAGCAGTGAAGGTTTAGGACTGACCTACGAGCAGTACTTC. Protein product: CASSEGLGLTYEQYF. Full variable domain (rest looked up from reference TRBV2 and TRBJ2-7): EPEVTQTPSHQVTQMGQEVILRCVPISNHLYFYWYRQILGQKVEFLVSFYNNEISEKSEIFDDQFSVERPDGSNFTLKIRSTKLEDSAMYFCASSEGLGLTYEQYFGPGTRLTVT.

The chain links TRBV6-1 to TRBJ1-1; D is uncertain. CDR1 is MNHNS and CDR2 is SASEGT in the germline V gene. The V end lost 10 bases, the J end lost 5 bases, and 14 bases lay between the germline ends. The CDR3 is 12 residues long. The CDR3 is CANSGRGTEAFF. The DNA for the CDR3 is TGTGCCAACTCGGGCCGAGGTACTGAAGCTTTCTTT.

The rearrangement links TRBV27 to TRBJ2-7, with 9 bases fitting TRBD1. With V trimmed by 10 bases and J by 6 bases, 10 bases remained unmatched. In germline, CDR1 is MNHEY, CDR2 SMNVEV (reference sequence). The CDR3 is 13 residues long. CDR3 DNA: TGTGCCACCTCCCGGGACAGGGCGTCCGAGCAGTACTTC. This sequence encodes CATSRDRASEQYF.

This clone was detected once. This chain connects TRBV28 to TRBJ2-7, with D perhaps matching TRBD2 (6 bases). This CDR3 spans 14 amino acids. The germline V gene encodes CDR1 MDHEN and CDR2 SYDVKM. Trimming removed 4 bases from V and 2 bases from J, with 12 bases in between. CDR3 region: CASSSPGLPYEQYF. The CDR3 bases are TGTGCCAGCAGTTCGCCGGGACTTCCCTACGAGCAGTACTTC.

There are a few counts of this clone. The chain carries TRBV4-1 and TRBJ2-7; TRBD1 aligns across 9 bases. V shed 0 bases, J shed 0 bases, and the junction held 9 bases outside the gene matches. CDR3 size: 18 residues. Germline-derived CDR1 and CDR2 are MGHRA and YSYEKL. CDR3 coding DNA: TGCGCCAGCAGCCAAGAAGGAGGGACAGGGCGAGGCTCCTACGAGCAGTACTTC. Translating gives CASSQEGGTGRGSYEQYF.

The genes are TRBV6-5 and TRBJ2-2; 8 nucleotides agree with TRBD2. Trimming took 5 bases from V and 8 from J; bases not matched to a gene: 10. CDR1 MNHEY and CDR2 SVGAGI come from the germline V gene. This CDR3 has 15 amino acids. CDR3 bases: TGTGCCAGCAGTCAAGGACTAGCACTACCGGGGGAGCTGTTTTTT. Protein: CASSQGLALPGELFF.

V gene TRBV7-9 combines with J gene TRBJ1-2, with 9 bases fitting TRBD1. The CDR3 extends over 17 amino acids. The trim removed 5 bases at V and 4 bases at J, leaving 14 bases unmatched. Germline loops: CDR1 SEHNR, CDR2 FQNEAQ (reference sequence). CDR3 region: CASSPTLRQGVGYGYTF. DNA of the CDR3: TGTGCCAGCAGCCCGACCCTTCGACAGGGGGTTGGCTATGGCTACACCTTC.

The chain employs TRBV27 and TRBJ2-1; D not certain. V lost 3 bases, J lost 0 bases, and 6 bases lay in between. Germline CDR1 MNHEY, CDR2 SMNVEV (reference sequence). The CDR3 is 14 residues long. The CDR3 bases are TGTGCCAGCAGTTTTTCTAGCTCCTACAATGAGCAGTTCTTC. Its protein is CASSFSSSYNEQFF.

The chain couples TRBV29-1 to TRBJ2-3; D assignment may be TRBD1 or TRBD2 (7 bases each). The CDR3 is 16 residues long. Between the trimmed V and J ends, which lost 6 bases and 4 bases, there was a span of 23 bases. CDR1 and CDR2 from the germline V gene are SQVTM and ANQGSEA. CDR3 sequence: CSVDHIDRAGADTQYF. The CDR3 bases are TGCAGCGTCGATCACATCGACAGGGCGGGAGCAGATACGCAGTATTTT.

The chain carries TRBV9 and TRBJ2-7; TRBD1 is a possible D gene (7 bases). Germline CDR1 is SGDLS and CDR2 is YYNGEE. V was cut by 0 bases and J by 7 bases, with 20 bases left in between. The CDR3 consists of 16 residues. CDR3 DNA: TGTGCCAGCAGCGTAGGAGGCGGGGCAGGGGGTCGTGAGCAGTACTTC. This sequence encodes CASSVGGGAGGREQYF.